Below are 15 T cell receptor beta chains sequenced from a single sample in a study of blood T cell repertoires in COVID-19. Here immunoSEQ multiplex PCR was the method, and the copy in TCRdb shows in-frame clones only, minus some. The sample lists roughly 72,000 clones, 79% occurring once. The sequenced sample consisted of peripheral blood. The receptors come from an elderly woman with active or convalescent COVID-19.

This chain joins TRBV2 and TRBJ1-5; D might be TRBD1 (6 bases). This CDR3 has 15 amino acids. CDR1 and CDR2 from the germline V gene are SNHLY and FYNNEI. Trimming left V 5 bases short and J 3 bases short, with 14 bases between. As DNA, the CDR3 is TGTGCCAGCAGTAGTCTTGGGGGCTACAATCAGCCCCAGCATTTT. It is translated as CASSSLGGYNQPQHF. Full variable domain (rest looked up from reference TRBV2 and TRBJ1-5): EPEVTQTPSHQVTQMGQEVILRCVPISNHLYFYWYRQILGQKVEFLVSFYNNEISEKSEIFDDQFSVERPDGSNFTLKIRSTKLEDSAMYFCASSSLGGYNQPQHFGDGTRLSIL.

Judged by abundance, this clone is medium-sized. This sequence joins TRBV3-1 (or the pseudogene TRBV3-2) and TRBJ2-7, with a tentative D call TRBD1 (6 bases). This CDR3 is built from 14 residues. Germline V gene sequence: CDR1 LGHDT, CDR2 YNNKEL (reference sequence). Trimming removed 5 bases from V and 1 base from J, with 12 bases in between. Written as DNA, the CDR3 is TGTGCCAGCAGCACACAGGGACGATCCTACGAGCAGTACTTC. Amino acids: CASSTQGRSYEQYF.

The V call is TRBV19, the J call TRBJ1-1; 8 nucleotides line up with TRBD1. The CDR3 loop spans 14 amino acids. After removal of 5 bases from V and 8 bases from J, the junction contained 10 bases not matched to a gene. CDR1 LNHDA and CDR2 SQIVND come from the germline V gene (reference sequence). This chain's CDR3 is CASSWGTGSTEAFF. In nucleotides, the CDR3 is TGTGCCAGTAGTTGGGGGACAGGTAGCACGGAAGCTTTCTTT.

This rearrangement joins TRBV19 to TRBJ1-5, with TRBD1 identical over 9 bases. The CDR3 spans 15 residues. The ends lost 4 bases at V and 6 bases at J; junction bases unmatched: 7. Germline V lookup: CDR1 LNHDA, CDR2 SQIVND (reference sequence). The CDR3 nucleotides are TGTGCCAGTAGTACGATACAGGGGGCGGTTCAGCCCCAGCATTTT. It yields the protein CASSTIQGAVQPQHF.

V is TRBV5-6 and J is TRBJ2-7, with D perhaps matching TRBD2 (6 bases). Trimming removed 2 bases from V and 1 base from J, with 10 bases in between. This CDR3 comprises 14 residues. CDR1 SGHDT and CDR2 YYEEEE come from the germline V gene. Written as DNA, the CDR3 is TGTGCCAGCAGCTTTGGGGGGAAGTCCTACGAGCAGTACTTC. Amino acids: CASSFGGKSYEQYF.

The V and J genes are TRBV20-1 and TRBJ2-2, with a possible D match to TRBD1 (6 bases). The CDR3 extends over 15 amino acids. CDR1 is DFQATT and CDR2 is SNEGSKA in the germline V gene (reference sequence). The V end lost 3 bases, the J end lost 5 bases, and 16 bases lay between the germline ends. CDR3 loop: CSASHTGFGTGELFF. CDR3 nucleotide sequence: TGCAGTGCTAGTCATACAGGGTTTGGGACCGGGGAGCTGTTTTTT.

The rearrangement joins TRBV29-1 to TRBJ2-2; 9 nucleotides align to TRBD1. Germline-derived CDR1 and CDR2 are SQVTM and ANQGSEA. Trimming at V came to 5 bases and at J to 0 bases, leaving 7 bases not matched to a gene. This CDR3 has 16 residues. The CDR3: CSVRDRALANTGELFF. The CDR3, as DNA: TGCAGCGTTCGGGACAGGGCCCTAGCGAACACCGGGGAGCTGTTTTTT.

V and J are TRBV7-2 and TRBJ1-2; D may be TRBD1 (5 bases). Looked up from germline, CDR1 is SGHTA and CDR2 is FQGNSA. This CDR3 comprises 15 residues. V was shortened by 1 base and J by 2 bases, with 11 bases between the two germline ends. The CDR3 DNA reads as TGTGCCAGCAGCTTAGTTCGGGGGGAGAACTATGGCTACACCTTC. This codes for CASSLVRGENYGYTF.

The rearrangement uses TRBV6-5 and TRBJ2-1, with D possibly TRBD2 on 7 matching bases. CDR1 and CDR2 from the germline V gene are MNHEY and SVGAGI. Trimming stripped 8 bases from V and 7 bases from J, with 21 bases between. This CDR3 has 15 residues. CDR3 residues: CASAATGGRMNEQFF. In nucleotides, the CDR3 is TGTGCCAGCGCGGCTACGGGGGGCAGGATGAATGAGCAGTTCTTC.

The sample holds a few counts of this clone. V gene TRBV5-1 combines with J gene TRBJ2-7; 8 bases line up with TRBD2. The germline CDR1 and CDR2 sequences are SGHRS and YFSETQ. This CDR3 is 15 amino acids long. V shed 2 bases and J 2 bases; nucleotides not matched to a gene: 6. The CDR3: CASSFTGGGTYEQYF. The CDR3 coding sequence is TGCGCCAGCAGCTTCACGGGCGGGGGGACCTACGAGCAGTACTTC.

V is TRBV13 and J is TRBJ2-2; 10 nucleotides line up with TRBD2. Germline trimming cut 7 bases from V and 2 bases from J; bases unmatched to any gene: 7. CDR3 length: 16 residues. Germline-derived CDR1 and CDR2 are PRHDT and FYEKMQ (reference sequence). CDR3 amino acids: CASTQLAGLNTGELFF. The CDR3 DNA reads as TGTGCCAGCACTCAACTAGCGGGACTCAACACCGGGGAGCTGTTTTTT.

The rearrangement joins TRBV3-1 (or the pseudogene TRBV3-2) to TRBJ2-7, with 12 nucleotides matching TRBD2. CDR3 length: 17 residues. The V gene's germline CDR1 is LGHDT and CDR2 YNNKEL (reference sequence). With 4 bases clipped from V and 0 bases from J, the junction kept 7 bases outside the gene matches. CDR3 in DNA: TGTGCCAGCAGCCTGAGACTAGCGGGAGCAAGCTCCTACGAGCAGTACTTC. Protein product: CASSLRLAGASSYEQYF.

The chain recombines TRBV5-4 with TRBJ1-2; 10 bases line up with TRBD1. The germline CDR1 and CDR2 sequences are SGHNT and YYREEE (reference sequence). The CDR3 consists of 16 residues. V dropped 4 bases and J dropped 4; count of bases not matched to a gene: 10. CDR3 region: CASSLRTGGPLYGYTF. CDR3 in DNA: TGTGCCAGCAGCCTGAGGACAGGGGGGCCTCTCTATGGCTACACCTTC.

V usage is TRBV10-2 and J usage is TRBJ1-6; perhaps TRBD1 as D (5 bases). This CDR3 is 16 amino acids long. Trimming took 0 bases from V and 7 from J, leaving 13 bases between them. In germline, CDR1 is WSHSY, CDR2 SAAADI. The CDR3 here is CASSESRTYSNSPLHF. The CDR3 region has the DNA TGCGCCAGCAGTGAGTCAAGGACATATAGCAATTCACCCCTCCACTTT.

The chain carries TRBV27 and TRBJ1-1; D is ambiguous. The CDR3 contains 15 residues. CDR1 MNHEY and CDR2 SMNVEV come from the germline V gene (reference sequence). Trimming removed 5 bases at V and 1 base at J, with 14 bases between. The CDR3 DNA sequence: TGTGCCAGCAGTCGCGGTGGTGGCCCGAACACTGAAGCTTTCTTT. Translation gives CASSRGGGPNTEAFF.